Sequencing of this T cell receptor beta chain was carried out in a study of OX40 agonist ivuxolimab in advanced cancers. Baseline, cycle 4 day 1, and cycle 7 day 1 were the blood sampling points. Study outcomes and limitations: Expanded clones tended on average to be more numerous among CD8+ T cells than CD4+. People who partly responded at 0.1-3.0 mg/kg had some of the least clonal expansion seen. By week 6 at 0.1 to 3.0 mg/kg, blood CD4+ and CD8+ T cells had expanded clonally.

Profiled with immunoSEQ multiplex PCR; TCRdb holds only in-frame clones, not every one. This table holds 44,000 or so clones, approximately 80% found once. The CDR3 has 16 residues. The junction had 8 bases not matched to a gene; V was cut back by 0 bases and J by 10 bases. CDR1 SGHNT and CDR2 YYREEE come from the germline V gene (reference sequence). This clone has more than one count but fewer than ten. The antigen remains unidentified. The receptor's source is an adult with an advanced solid tumor such as melanoma, head and neck, liver or kidney cancer. Here the sequenced sample was CD4+ or CD8+ T cells sorted from blood, taken in a trial of the OX40 agonist ivuxolimab. The rearrangement links TRBV5-4 to TRBJ1-6, with 9 positions matching TRBD1. The CDR3: CASSLARQGVGSPLHF. CDR3 sequence (DNA): TGTGCCAGCAGCTTGGCCAGACAGGGGGTAGGATCACCCCTCCACTTT.